These 20 T cell receptor beta chains came from one sample sequenced in a study of OX40 agonist ivuxolimab in advanced cancers. The method was immunoSEQ multiplex PCR; TCRdb's version includes in-frame clones alone and lacks a portion of them. This table holds over 60,000 clones, 91% found once. The source was CD4+ or CD8+ T cells sorted from blood, collected in a trial of the OX40 agonist ivuxolimab. All receptors come from an adult with an advanced solid tumor such as melanoma, head and neck, liver or kidney cancer.

This chain connects TRBV10-2 to TRBJ2-2; 13 positions match TRBD2. CDR1 and CDR2 from the germline V gene are WSHSY and SAAADI. The J segment lost 6 bases and the V segment lost 5 bases, leaving 3 bases of the junction unmatched. The CDR3 sequence is 15 residues long. DNA of the CDR3: TGCGCCAGCAGTCCACTAGCGGGGGGGCCCGGGGAGCTGTTTTTT. Translated, it gives CASSPLAGGPGELFF.

The gene calls are TRBV28 and TRBJ2-5; 7 bases are a match to TRBD1. Germline trimming cut 8 bases from V and 1 base from J; bases unmatched to any gene: 7. This CDR3 has 14 amino acids. The V gene's germline CDR1 is MDHEN and CDR2 SYDVKM. The CDR3 DNA reads TGTGCCAGCTCGGGGAACAGGGGCCAAGAGACCCAGTACTTC. Translating gives CASSGNRGQETQYF.

This clone has only one observation. The J gene is TRBJ1-1, the V gene TRBV5-1; unclear D gene. Trimming left V 5 bases short and J 0 bases short, with 8 bases between. CDR1 SGHRS and CDR2 YFSETQ come from the germline V gene. The CDR3 has 13 residues. The DNA of the CDR3 is TGCGCCAGCAGTGTCAGCATGAACACTGAAGCTTTCTTT. It specifies CASSVSMNTEAFF.

This chain joins TRBV6-5 and TRBJ2-4, with 10 bases identical to TRBD1. There are 13 residues in the CDR3. Germline V gives CDR1 MNHEY, CDR2 SVGAGI. V lost 4 bases and J lost 14; bases outside the gene matches: 8. CDR3: CASSSALGTGEYF. CDR3 DNA sequence: TGTGCCAGCAGTTCCGCTTTAGGGACAGGGGAGTACTTC.

The rearrangement uses TRBV4-1 and TRBJ2-3; a weak D match, TRBD2 (6 bases). There are 18 residues in the CDR3. Germline loops: CDR1 MGHRA, CDR2 YSYEKL. Between the trimmed V and J ends, which lost 1 base and 1 base, there was a span of 18 bases. The CDR3 protein is CASSQAAHSSGGTDTQYF. The CDR3, as DNA: TGCGCCAGCAGCCAAGCCGCTCACAGTAGCGGTGGCACAGATACGCAGTATTTT.

The table lists this clone with a few counts. V and J are TRBV19 and TRBJ2-7; 9 positions agree with TRBD2. This CDR3 region has 14 residues. Germline V gene sequence: CDR1 LNHDA, CDR2 SQIVND (reference sequence). V gave up 5 bases and J gave up 3 bases; unmatched junction bases: 5. The CDR3 coding sequence is TGTGCCAGTAGTCGCGCTAGCGGGGACTACGAGCAGTACTTC. Its translation: CASSRASGDYEQYF.

The V call is TRBV11-2, the J call TRBJ2-7; TRBD2 matches 7 bases. The CDR3 totals 15 residues. Unmatched junction bases numbered 8, after V lost 0 bases and J lost 6 bases. Germline V gives CDR1 SGHAT, CDR2 FQNNGV. CDR3 loop: CASSLDRHRGGEQYF. The DNA of the CDR3 is TGTGCCAGCAGCTTAGATCGACACCGCGGGGGCGAGCAGTACTTC.

The genes are TRBV6-4 and TRBJ2-1; tentative D call: TRBD1 (6 bases). This CDR3 is 13 amino acids long. Germline V gene lookup returns CDR1 MRHNA and CDR2 SNTAGT. Trimming left V 3 bases short and J 7 bases short, with 10 bases between. The CDR3 loop is CASSEQQGNEQFF. As DNA, the CDR3 is TGTGCCAGCAGTGAACAACAGGGTAATGAGCAGTTCTTC.

The J gene is TRBJ2-5, the V gene TRBV18; 10 nucleotides line up with TRBD2. Trimming removed 2 bases from V and 2 bases from J; junction bases left unmatched: 8. CDR1 and CDR2 from the germline V gene are KGHSH and LQKENI. The CDR3 has 17 amino acids. CDR3 sequence reads: CASSPGAPTSGQETQYF. The CDR3 nucleotides are TGTGCCAGCTCACCAGGGGCCCCGACTAGCGGGCAAGAGACCCAGTACTTC.

The CDR3 region is CASSPGTAQETQYF. The CDR3 coding sequence is TGTGCCAGCAGCCCAGGGACAGCCCAAGAGACCCAGTACTTC. This chain joins TRBV11-2 and TRBJ2-5, with 7 nucleotides matching TRBD1. Germline V lookup: CDR1 SGHAT, CDR2 FQNNGV. The V segment lost 5 bases and the J segment 1 base; nucleotides outside the gene matches: 4. The CDR3 loop spans 14 amino acids.

This chain links TRBV4-1 with TRBJ2-1, with no clear D. Trimming removed 0 bases at V and 4 bases at J, with 13 bases between. There are 16 residues in the CDR3. The germline V gene has CDR1 MGHRA and CDR2 YSYEKL. The DNA of the CDR3 is TGCGCCAGCAGCCAAGATGGGCTAGGGTCGTACAATGAGCAGTTCTTC. It yields the protein CASSQDGLGSYNEQFF.

The chain is built from TRBV9 and TRBJ2-1; D perhaps matches TRBD1 (5 bases). Germline CDR1 SGDLS, CDR2 YYNGEE. The CDR3 has 15 amino acids. V lost 4 bases and J lost 2, with 13 bases in between. CDR3 region: CASSPGDSAYNEQFF. CDR3 DNA sequence: TGTGCCAGCAGCCCTGGCGACAGTGCCTACAATGAGCAGTTCTTC.

The gene calls are TRBV11-2 and TRBJ2-5; D is unclear. CDR3 length equals 12 residues. V lost 3 bases, J lost 5 bases, and 7 bases lay in between. The germline CDR1 and CDR2 sequences are SGHAT and FQNNGV. CDR3 region: CASSFTRETQYF. In DNA, the CDR3 is TGTGCCAGCAGCTTTACCCGGGAGACCCAGTACTTC. Together with reference TRBV11-2 and TRBJ2-5, the CDR3 gives the full variable domain: EAGVAQSPRYKIIEKRQSVAFWCNPISGHATLYWYQQILGQGPKLLIQFQNNGVVDDSQLPKDRFSAERLKGVDSTLKIQPAKLEDSAVYLCASSFTRETQYFGPGTRLLVL.

The J gene is TRBJ2-2, the V gene TRBV28, with TRBD2 matching 8 bases. The germline V gene encodes CDR1 MDHEN and CDR2 SYDVKM. J lost 5 bases, V lost 9 bases, and 8 bases had no gene match. The CDR3 consists of 14 residues. CDR3 protein: CASASGRWTGELFF. The CDR3 bases are TGTGCCAGTGCAAGCGGGAGATGGACCGGGGAGCTGTTTTTT.

The rearrangement uses TRBV7-9 and TRBJ1-1; 7 bases match TRBD1. Germline trimming cut 4 bases from V and 5 bases from J; bases unmatched to any gene: 4. The CDR3 sequence is 13 residues long. Per germline, CDR1 SEHNR and CDR2 FQNEAQ (reference sequence). CDR3 region: CASSYRGETEAFF. CDR3 DNA: TGTGCCAGCAGCTACAGGGGTGAAACTGAAGCTTTCTTT. Drawing the rest from reference TRBV7-9 and TRBJ1-1, the complete variable domain is DTGVSQNPRHKITKRGQNVTFRCDPISEHNRLYWYRQTLGQGPEFLTYFQNEAQLEKSRLLSDRFSAERPKGSFSTLEIQRTEQGDSAMYLCASSYRGETEAFFGQGTRLTVV.

The rearrangement uses TRBV6-4 and TRBJ2-3; 10 nucleotides line up with TRBD2. Germline CDR1 MRHNA, CDR2 SNTAGT. The CDR3 length is 15 residues. V shed 4 bases, J shed 1 base, and the junction held 2 bases outside the gene matches. Here the CDR3 reads CASSVLAGGTDTQYF. In DNA, the CDR3 is TGTGCCAGCAGTGTGCTAGCGGGAGGCACAGATACGCAGTATTTT.

The chain carries TRBV4-1 and TRBJ2-1, with 7 nucleotides matching TRBD1. CDR1 and CDR2 (germline): MGHRA, YSYEKL. The junction had 12 bases not matched to a gene; V was cut back by 11 bases and J by 5 bases. This CDR3 is built from 14 residues. For the CDR3, the DNA is TGCGCCGGAAAAAGAGGGGGCACTGACAATGAGCAGTTCTTC. It yields the protein CAGKRGGTDNEQFF.

This chain joins TRBV9 and TRBJ1-3; tentative D call: TRBD1 (5 bases). The germline CDR1 and CDR2 sequences are SGDLS and YYNGEE. The V and J ends lost 4 bases and 0 bases respectively, with 17 bases between them. This CDR3 has 17 amino acids. CDR3 sequence reads: CASSPGTGGNSGNTIYF. The CDR3 region has the DNA TGTGCCAGCAGCCCAGGGACTGGCGGAAACTCTGGAAACACCATATATTTT. The whole variable domain, remainder taken from reference TRBV9 and TRBJ1-3, is DSGVTQTPKHLITATGQRVTLRCSPRSGDLSVYWYQQSLDQGLQFLIQYYNGEERAKGNILERFSAQQFPDLHSELNLSSLELGDSALYFCASSPGTGGNSGNTIYFGEGSWLTVV.

The chain employs TRBV28 and TRBJ1-1, with TRBD1 as a possible D gene (5 bases). Germline loops: CDR1 MDHEN, CDR2 SYDVKM. The V gene lost 2 bases and the J gene lost 14 bases, with 24 bases spanning the gap. This CDR3 contains 15 residues. CDR3 sequence (DNA): TGTGCCAGCAGTTTAGGGTTGGGTCGGGGGGATACCTACTTCTTT. Amino acids: CASSLGLGRGDTYFF. The variable domain in full, with the rest retrieved from reference TRBV28 and TRBJ1-1, is DVKVTQSSRYLVKRTGEKVFLECVQDMDHENMFWYRQDPGLGLRLIYFSYDVKMKEKGDIPEGYSVSREKKERFSLILESASTNQTSMYLCASSLGLGRGDTYFFGQGTRLTVV.

The V and J genes are TRBV7-2 and TRBJ1-2; possibly TRBD1 for D (6 bases). The CDR3 is made up of 14 amino acids. CDR1 is SGHTA, CDR2 FQGNSA, per germline. V was trimmed by 5 bases and J by 4 bases, leaving 14 bases between them. The CDR3 bases are TGTGCCAGCAGCCCAGACAGGTCTTCCTATGGCTACACCTTC. Residues: CASSPDRSSYGYTF.